The 30 T cell receptor beta chains below come from one sample, sequenced in a study of T cell responses to AZD1222 COVID-19 vaccine. Clones were sequenced by immunoSEQ multiplex PCR, and TCRdb holds only the in-frame ones, with some missing. Of around 110,000 clones listed, 92% are singletons. The starting material was peripheral blood, obtained on day 0 of AZD1222 vaccination. The receptors here all came from an adult in good health.

The chain is built from TRBV5-1 and TRBJ1-2; tentative D call: TRBD1 (5 bases). Trimming removed 2 bases from V and 3 bases from J, with 11 bases in between. The CDR3 consists of 14 residues. CDR1 and CDR2 from the germline V gene are SGHRS and YFSETQ. The CDR3 here is CASSFQGMDYGYTF. For the CDR3, the DNA is TGCGCCAGCAGCTTCCAGGGAATGGACTATGGCTACACCTTC.

In its sample, this clone was seen a few times. The CDR3 spells CATRGGQETQYF. CDR3 coding DNA: TGTGCCACCCGTGGGGGACAAGAGACCCAGTACTTC. The chain has TRBV2 and TRBJ2-5, with D perhaps matching TRBD1 or TRBD2 (5 bases each). CDR1 is SNHLY, CDR2 FYNNEI, per germline. Between the trimmed V and J ends, which lost 10 bases and 2 bases, there was a span of 11 bases. CDR3 length: 12 residues.

V gene TRBV28 combines with J gene TRBJ1-4; unclear D gene. Trimming shortened V by 5 bases and J by 8 bases, and 12 bases separated the two germline ends. CDR1 and CDR2 from the germline V gene are MDHEN and SYDVKM. This CDR3 spans 13 amino acids. DNA of the CDR3: TGTGCCAGCAGTGGGTCCGCCGTCGAAAAACTGTTTTTT. This sequence encodes CASSGSAVEKLFF.

The chain uses TRBV15 and TRBJ1-1; 7 positions agree with TRBD1. This CDR3 spans 14 amino acids. Per the germline V gene, CDR1 is LNHNV and CDR2 is YYDKDF (reference sequence). The V and J ends lost 6 bases and 5 bases, in that order; junction bases with no gene match: 9. The CDR3 sequence is CATRGAGRGTEAFF. The DNA of the CDR3 is TGTGCCACCAGAGGTGCGGGCAGGGGGACTGAAGCTTTCTTT.

The chain couples TRBV7-9 to TRBJ2-5, with 9 bases identical to TRBD2. J lost 5 bases, V lost 5 bases, and 15 bases had no gene match. This CDR3 has 17 amino acids. The germline V gene has CDR1 SEHNR and CDR2 FQNEAQ (reference sequence). The CDR3 DNA reads as TGTGCCAGCAGCAGGACCCCCTCTAGCGGGGTAAGGGAGACCCAGTACTTC. It codes for CASSRTPSSGVRETQYF.

The chain recombines TRBV19 with TRBJ2-1; 7 nucleotides align to TRBD2. Germline CDR1 is LNHDA and CDR2 is SQIVND (reference sequence). V lost 5 bases to trimming and J lost 10 bases; unmatched junction nucleotides: 5. The CDR3 is 12 residues long. CDR3: CASSRLAGEQFF. The CDR3 DNA is TGTGCCAGTAGTCGACTAGCTGGGGAGCAGTTCTTC.

The chain carries TRBV7-3 and TRBJ2-1; 7 nucleotides align to TRBD2. The CDR3 extends over 15 amino acids. The germline CDR1 and CDR2 sequences are SGHTA and FQGTGA. The V segment lost 0 bases and the J segment 4 bases; nucleotides outside the gene matches: 3. CDR3 sequence reads: CASSLTASGYNEQFF. CDR3 coding DNA: TGTGCCAGCAGCTTAACGGCTAGCGGTTACAATGAGCAGTTCTTC.

The chain employs TRBV11-2 and TRBJ2-7, with D unresolved. V lost 6 bases and J lost 4, with 7 bases in between. Germline CDR1 SGHAT, CDR2 FQNNGV. The CDR3 has 11 residues. The CDR3 protein is CASSERYEQYF. The CDR3 DNA follows: TGTGCCAGCAGTGAACGGTACGAGCAGTACTTC.

In its sample, this clone was seen a few times. CDR3 bases: TGTGCCAGCAGCTTAATGGGCGACACTGAAGCTTTCTTT. Translation: CASSLMGDTEAFF. This chain links TRBV7-9 with TRBJ1-1; the D is unclear. Trimming pared 2 bases from V and 3 bases from J, leaving 7 bases between. In germline, CDR1 is SEHNR, CDR2 FQNEAQ (reference sequence). CDR3 length: 13 amino acids.

V gene TRBV10-3 combines with J gene TRBJ2-1, with D perhaps matching TRBD2 (6 bases). Trimming pared 2 bases from V and 7 bases from J, leaving 18 bases between. This CDR3 region has 16 residues. CDR1 is ENHRY, CDR2 SYGVKD, per germline. The CDR3 coding sequence is TGTGCCATCAGTGAGGGGGCACCCAACAGCGGGAATGAGCAGTTCTTC. This translates into CAISEGAPNSGNEQFF.

The chain carries TRBV2 and TRBJ1-2, with D unclear. Trimming took off 11 bases at V and 2 bases at J, with 12 bases between the two ends. The CDR3 contains 12 residues. Germline values: CDR1 SNHLY, CDR2 FYNNEI. The CDR3 is CAYGQANYGYTF. DNA for the CDR3: TGTGCCTACGGGCAGGCCAACTATGGCTACACCTTC.

V and J are TRBV6-5 and TRBJ2-5; weak D call: TRBD2 (5 bases). Trimming removed 0 bases from V and 4 bases from J, with 9 bases in between. Germline V gene data show CDR1 as MNHEY and CDR2 as SVGAGI. The CDR3 contains 14 residues. This CDR3 is CASSYSGAVETQYF. The CDR3 DNA sequence: TGTGCCAGCAGTTACTCGGGAGCGGTAGAGACCCAGTACTTC.

The rearrangement links TRBV6-5 to TRBJ1-2; the D is unclear. Germline V CDR1 and CDR2: MNHEY, SVGAGI. This CDR3 comprises 15 residues. V was shortened by 2 bases and J by 0 bases, with 10 bases between the two germline ends. The CDR3 DNA reads as TGTGCCAGCAGTTACGGGCAGGTTACTAACTATGGCTACACCTTC. The encoded protein is CASSYGQVTNYGYTF.

J is TRBJ1-2 and V is TRBV24-1; the match to TRBD1 covers 11 bases. The V and J ends lost 2 bases and 8 bases, in that order; junction bases with no gene match: 9. The V gene's germline CDR1 is KGHDR and CDR2 SFDVKD. This CDR3 is 16 amino acids long. The CDR3 nucleotides are TGTGCCACCAGTGATTCGACGGGACAGGGGGTTAGAGGCTACACCTTC. The encoded protein is CATSDSTGQGVRGYTF.

The rearrangement uses TRBV30 and TRBJ2-7; D is unclear. The V end lost 7 bases, the J end lost 1 base, and 14 bases lay between the germline ends. Germline V gene sequence: CDR1 GTSNPN, CDR2 SVGIG (reference sequence). CDR3 length equals 13 residues. CDR3 in DNA: TGTGCCTTTGAGGCTAACCCATCCTACGAGCAGTACTTC. Protein sequence: CAFEANPSYEQYF.

This chain links TRBV6-5 with TRBJ2-7, with unresolved D. Trimming stripped 6 bases from V and 2 bases from J, with 5 bases between. Germline lookup yields CDR1 MNHEY and CDR2 SVGAGI. CDR3 length: 11 amino acids. The CDR3 sequence: CASSDPYEQYV. DNA for the CDR3: TGTGCCAGCAGCGACCCCTACGAGCAGTACGTC.

Only one count was recorded for this clone. The rearrangement links TRBV9 to TRBJ2-1, with 14 nucleotides matching TRBD2. In germline, CDR1 is SGDLS, CDR2 YYNGEE. The CDR3 runs 16 residues. V gave up 3 bases and J gave up 7 bases; unmatched junction bases: 6. CDR3 DNA sequence: TGTGCCAGCAGCGCGCCGGGACTAGCGGGAGTAAATGAGCAGTTCTTC. Residues: CASSAPGLAGVNEQFF. Combining the CDR3 with reference TRBV9 and TRBJ2-1 gives the whole variable domain DSGVTQTPKHLITATGQRVTLRCSPRSGDLSVYWYQQSLDQGLQFLIQYYNGEERAKGNILERFSAQQFPDLHSELNLSSLELGDSALYFCASSAPGLAGVNEQFFGPGTRLTVL.

The chain combines TRBV5-4 with TRBJ1-4; 10 bases agree with TRBD1. Germline trimming cut 4 bases from V and 8 bases from J; bases unmatched to any gene: 5. The CDR3 is 14 amino acids. CDR1 is SGHNT, CDR2 YYREEE, per germline (reference sequence). The DNA for the CDR3 is TGTGCCAGCAGCCGGGACAGGGGAGAGGAAAAACTGTTTTTT. Translation: CASSRDRGEEKLFF.

The chain employs TRBV5-1 and TRBJ2-1; 9 bases are shared with TRBD2. V shed 1 base and J 6 bases; nucleotides not matched to a gene: 5. Germline CDR1 reads SGHRS; CDR2 reads YFSETQ. The CDR3 is made up of 15 amino acids. The CDR3 is CASSLSSGRVNEQFF. The CDR3 coding sequence is TGCGCCAGCAGCTTGAGTAGCGGGAGAGTCAATGAGCAGTTCTTC. The full variable domain, its missing parts supplied by reference TRBV5-1 and TRBJ2-1, is KAGVTQTPRYLIKTRGQQVTLSCSPISGHRSVSWYQQTPGQGLQFLFEYFSETQRNKGNFPGRFSGRQFSNSRSEMNVSTLELGDSALYLCASSLSSGRVNEQFFGPGTRLTVL.

The V call is TRBV19, the J call TRBJ1-2, with D unresolved. Trimming pared 11 bases from V and 7 bases from J, leaving 14 bases between. Germline CDR1 is LNHDA and CDR2 is SQIVND (reference sequence). This CDR3 contains 11 residues. CDR3 residues: CASGRYRGYTF. As DNA, the CDR3 is TGTGCCTCCGGTCGGTATCGTGGCTACACCTTC.

The V and J genes are TRBV7-9 and TRBJ1-2; TRBD1 matches at 10 bases. The CDR3 is 14 residues long. Germline values: CDR1 SEHNR, CDR2 FQNEAQ (reference sequence). V lost 5 bases to trimming and J lost 5 bases; unmatched junction nucleotides: 5. The DNA of the CDR3 is TGTGCCAGCAGCACCGGGACAGGGGAATATGGCTACACCTTC. Amino acid sequence: CASSTGTGEYGYTF.

This clone has just one count. Here the CDR3 DNA reads TGTGCCAGCAGCCGTCAGGGGAGCGGGATCTACAATGAGCAGTTCTTC. It specifies CASSRQGSGIYNEQFF. This chain connects TRBV7-2 to TRBJ2-1, with a weak D call TRBD2 (7 bases). The CDR3 consists of 16 residues. Germline CDR1 reads SGHTA; CDR2 reads FQGNSA. The V gene lost 5 bases and the J gene lost 3 bases, with 17 bases spanning the gap.

This chain's CDR3 is CASSYSPVAARYTTNEKLFF. CDR3 bases: TGTGCCAGCAGTTACTCTCCGGTGGCGGCAAGATACACAACTAATGAAAAACTGTTTTTT. V and J are TRBV6-2 or TRBV6-3 and TRBJ1-4; no reliable D call. V was clipped by 0 bases and J by 0 bases, with 20 bases between them. Germline V gene lookup returns CDR1 MNHEY and CDR2 SVGEGT. This CDR3 region has 20 residues.

The chain links TRBV9 to TRBJ2-7, with a weak D call TRBD1 (6 bases). This CDR3 is 15 amino acids long. Germline-derived CDR1 and CDR2 are SGDLS and YYNGEE. V was trimmed by 2 bases and J by 0 bases, leaving 12 bases between them. The CDR3, as DNA: TGTGCCAGCAGCGTGGCGGACAGTAGCTCCTACGAGCAGTACTTC. Protein: CASSVADSSSYEQYF. The full variable domain, its missing parts supplied by reference TRBV9 and TRBJ2-7, is DSGVTQTPKHLITATGQRVTLRCSPRSGDLSVYWYQQSLDQGLQFLIQYYNGEERAKGNILERFSAQQFPDLHSELNLSSLELGDSALYFCASSVADSSSYEQYFGPGTRLTVT.

This clone was detected once. The chain employs TRBV18 and TRBJ1-1; D ambiguous. The CDR3 consists of 13 residues. V shed 6 bases and J shed 3 bases, with 11 bases lying between them. From germline, CDR1 is KGHSH and CDR2 LQKENI. The CDR3: CASSLTMDTEAFF. CDR3 nucleotides: TGTGCCAGCTCCCTCACCATGGACACTGAAGCTTTCTTT.

The chain recombines TRBV7-8 with TRBJ1-4, with D tentatively TRBD1 (5 bases). V lost 7 bases and J lost 1, with 16 bases in between. This CDR3 region has 16 residues. CDR1 is SGHVS and CDR2 is FQNEAQ in the germline V gene. The DNA for the CDR3 is TGTGCCAGCACCCCTGGGAGGGGAGGAACTAATGAAAAACTGTTTTTT. Protein sequence: CASTPGRGGTNEKLFF.

The chain couples TRBV5-1 to TRBJ2-1, with 9 bases matching TRBD2. CDR1 and CDR2 (germline): SGHRS, YFSETQ. CDR3 length equals 17 residues. V was clipped by 0 bases and J by 4 bases; unmatched bases: 8. The CDR3 DNA is TGCGCCAGCAGCTTGGAGTGGACCAGCGGGGGGTACAATGAGCAGTTCTTC. It specifies CASSLEWTSGGYNEQFF.

The chain couples TRBV19 to TRBJ1-4; possible D gene TRBD1, 5 bases. The V end lost 7 bases, the J end lost 5 bases, and 17 bases lay between the germline ends. The germline V gene has CDR1 LNHDA and CDR2 SQIVND (reference sequence). This CDR3 has 15 amino acids. The CDR3 DNA is TGTGCCAGTACCGATGGACGGCGGGGGAATGAAAAACTGTTTTTT. This sequence encodes CASTDGRRGNEKLFF.

V usage is TRBV5-4 and J usage is TRBJ1-2, with 8 bases matching TRBD1. Losses at the gene ends were 0 bases for V and 3 bases for J; bases not matched to a gene: 4. The CDR3 has 15 amino acids. Germline loops: CDR1 SGHNT, CDR2 YYREEE (reference sequence). The CDR3 loop reads CASSLGAGGHYGYTF. The CDR3 DNA is TGTGCCAGCAGCTTGGGGGCAGGGGGCCACTATGGCTACACCTTC.

V gene TRBV7-8 combines with J gene TRBJ2-1; D uncertain. Germline V gene sequence: CDR1 SGHVS, CDR2 FQNEAQ. Trimming took off 1 base at V and 9 bases at J, with 13 bases between the two ends. There are 14 residues in the CDR3. The CDR3 nucleotides are TGTGCCAGCAGCTTAGTCGTCGTTACCGTTGAGCAGTTCTTC. Protein sequence: CASSLVVVTVEQFF.